The 26 T cell receptor beta chains listed next were all sequenced from one sample in a study of cytomegalovirus exposure and HLA in healthy donors. PCR primers comprised 60 Vbeta and 13 Jbeta primers. The data were produced by immunoSEQ multiplex PCR, yet TCRdb's version contains in-frame clones alone and is incomplete. The sample has roughly 150,000 clones, around 73% seen once. Sample: PBMCs. Receptor source: a male donor in good health and CMV-seronegative.

This clone has just a few counts. The CDR3: CASGHPSGGAETQYF. The DNA of the CDR3 is TGTGCCAGCGGCCATCCTAGCGGGGGGGCTGAGACCCAGTACTTC. V and J are TRBV6-5 and TRBJ2-5; TRBD2 matches at 12 bases. V was pared by 8 bases and J by 5 bases, with 9 bases of the junction left unmatched. This CDR3 has 15 amino acids. The germline CDR1 and CDR2 sequences are MNHEY and SVGAGI.

The chain combines TRBV29-1 with TRBJ2-7, with 8 nucleotides matching TRBD2. Germline values: CDR1 SQVTM, CDR2 ANQGSEA. CDR3 length equals 12 residues. J was trimmed by 5 bases and V by 4 bases; bases with no gene match: 4. The CDR3 DNA reads as TGCAGCGTTGTAGCGGGAAGGAACGAGCAGTACTTC. This codes for CSVVAGRNEQYF.

The V call is TRBV6-1, the J call TRBJ2-3; perhaps TRBD1 as D (7 bases). Germline V CDR1 and CDR2: MNHNS, SASEGT. The CDR3 has 15 residues. Deletions cut 6 bases from V and 6 bases from J, with 19 bases between. CDR3 residues: CASRPEEGASDTQYF. Written as DNA, the CDR3 is TGTGCCAGCAGACCGGAGGAGGGGGCAAGTGATACGCAGTATTTT.

V gene TRBV19 combines with J gene TRBJ2-5, with D possibly matching TRBD1 (7 bases). The CDR3 is 15 residues long. CDR1 and CDR2 from the germline V gene are LNHDA and SQIVND (reference sequence). With 6 bases removed from V and 7 bases from J, the gap between germline ends came to 21 bases. The CDR3 DNA sequence: TGTGCCAGTAGCAGGGGGACCTTGGGAGGAGGGACCCAGTACTTC. This translates into CASSRGTLGGGTQYF. Full variable domain (missing parts from reference TRBV19 and TRBJ2-5): DGGITQSPKYLFRKEGQNVTLSCEQNLNHDAMYWYRQDPGQGLRLIYYSQIVNDFQKGDIAEGYSVSREKKESFPLTVTSAQKNPTAFYLCASSRGTLGGGTQYFGPGTRLLVL.

The gene calls are TRBV7-8 and TRBJ2-1; TRBD2 aligns across 10 bases. This CDR3 is 16 amino acids long. CDR1 is SGHVS, CDR2 FQNEAQ, per germline. V dropped 5 bases and J dropped 3; count of bases not matched to a gene: 7. The DNA for the CDR3 is TGTGCCAGCAGCGGCAAAGCGGGAGGGGGCTACAATGAGCAGTTCTTC. It yields the protein CASSGKAGGGYNEQFF. Drawing the rest from reference TRBV7-8 and TRBJ2-1, the complete variable domain is GAGVSQSPRYKVAKRGQDVALRCDPISGHVSLFWYQQALGQGPEFLTYFQNEAQLDKSGLPSDRFFAERPEGSVSTLKIQRTQQEDSAVYLCASSGKAGGGYNEQFFGPGTRLTVL.

The chain links TRBV19 to TRBJ2-7; 8 bases map to TRBD1. With V trimmed by 6 bases and J by 5 bases, 6 bases remained unmatched. The CDR3 sequence is 13 residues long. From germline, CDR1 is LNHDA and CDR2 SQIVND (reference sequence). The DNA for the CDR3 is TGTGCCAGTAGGGCCGGGACAGGAAACGAGCAGTACTTC. This sequence encodes CASRAGTGNEQYF. The full variable domain, rest sourced from reference TRBV19 and TRBJ2-7, is DGGITQSPKYLFRKEGQNVTLSCEQNLNHDAMYWYRQDPGQGLRLIYYSQIVNDFQKGDIAEGYSVSREKKESFPLTVTSAQKNPTAFYLCASRAGTGNEQYFGPGTRLTVT.

The V gene is TRBV4-2, the J gene TRBJ2-1; 7 nucleotides line up with TRBD2. Germline trimming cut 0 bases from V and 6 bases from J; bases unmatched to any gene: 5. Germline lookup yields CDR1 LGHNA and CDR2 YNFKEQ. There are 15 residues in the CDR3. CDR3 DNA sequence: TGTGCCAGCAGCCAAGATTGGGAGGGTAGCAATGAGCAGTTCTTC. It yields the protein CASSQDWEGSNEQFF.

The rearrangement links TRBV4-3 to TRBJ1-4; the D gene is possibly TRBD1 (6 bases). The CDR3 sequence is 17 residues long. CDR1 and CDR2 from the germline V gene are LGHNA and YSLEER. The V and J ends lost 0 bases and 2 bases respectively, with 13 bases between them. CDR3 nucleotide sequence: TGCGCCAGCAGCCAAGACCCCGCAGGGGCGACTAATGAAAAACTGTTTTTT. It codes for CASSQDPAGATNEKLFF.

This clone was found a few times. This chain joins TRBV11-2 and TRBJ2-1, with D tentatively TRBD2 (6 bases). Germline CDR1 reads SGHAT; CDR2 reads FQNNGV. The CDR3 loop spans 13 amino acids. The V and J ends lost 2 bases and 10 bases respectively, with 12 bases between them. The CDR3, as DNA: TGTGCCAGCAGCTTATTGGGGACTGGAGAGCAGTTCTTC. It codes for CASSLLGTGEQFF.

This sequence joins TRBV5-5 and TRBJ2-1, with 12 bases lining up with TRBD2. Germline V gene data show CDR1 as SGHKS and CDR2 as YYEKEE (reference sequence). The CDR3 is 17 amino acids. J lost 7 bases, V lost 4 bases, and 12 bases had no gene match. CDR3 DNA: TGTGCCAGCAGCCCACAGGGACTAGCGGGCCTAGGGAATGAGCAGTTCTTC. This codes for CASSPQGLAGLGNEQFF.

The chain carries TRBV7-8 and TRBJ1-2; D possibly corresponds to TRBD1 (5 bases). This CDR3 is 13 amino acids long. Trimming shortened V by 5 bases and J by 2 bases, and 9 bases separated the two germline ends. Germline V gene lookup returns CDR1 SGHVS and CDR2 FQNEAQ. The chain's CDR3 is CASSPQENYGYTF. CDR3 coding DNA: TGTGCCAGCAGCCCACAGGAAAACTATGGCTACACCTTC.

The J gene is TRBJ2-7, the V gene TRBV6-1; TRBD1 matches at 8 bases. The CDR3 runs to 16 residues. The V segment lost 4 bases and the J segment 3 bases; nucleotides outside the gene matches: 11. The germline CDR1 and CDR2 sequences are MNHNS and SASEGT. The CDR3 region is CASSGGQGARLYEQYF. As DNA, the CDR3 is TGTGCCAGCAGTGGGGGGCAGGGGGCGAGGCTCTACGAGCAGTACTTC.

CDR3: CASSFGQGGNQETQYF. CDR3 bases: TGTGCCAGCAGCTTTGGACAGGGGGGGAACCAAGAGACCCAGTACTTC. The rearrangement joins TRBV11-1 to TRBJ2-5; the match to TRBD1 covers 10 bases. CDR1 SGHAT and CDR2 FQDESV come from the germline V gene (reference sequence). V was pared by 3 bases and J by 0 bases, with 4 bases of the junction left unmatched. The CDR3 runs to 16 residues.

V is TRBV15 and J is TRBJ2-3, with TRBD2 as a possible D gene (6 bases). The germline V gene encodes CDR1 LNHNV and CDR2 YYDKDF (reference sequence). The V and J ends lost 3 bases and 3 bases respectively, with 13 bases between them. The CDR3 extends over 15 amino acids. DNA for the CDR3: TGTGCCACCAGCAGCGTAGCGGTCCCTACAGATACGCAGTATTTT. It specifies CATSSVAVPTDTQYF.

This clone showed up just a few times. The V gene is TRBV19, the J gene TRBJ2-1, with 8 bases that match TRBD2. From germline, CDR1 is LNHDA and CDR2 SQIVND (reference sequence). Germline trimming cut 5 bases from V and 4 bases from J; bases unmatched to any gene: 10. The CDR3 is 16 residues long. The CDR3 DNA reads as TGTGCCAGTAGTCCGAGCGGGGGACTTGCGTACAATGAGCAGTTCTTC. Amino acid sequence: CASSPSGGLAYNEQFF.

DNA of the CDR3: TGTGCCAGCGGGGCGGGGCTGAACACTGAAGCTTTCTTT. This sequence encodes CASGAGLNTEAFF. This rearrangement joins TRBV6-5 to TRBJ1-1; weak D call: TRBD1 (5 bases). CDR3 length: 13 residues. V lost 8 bases to trimming and J lost 0 bases, with 10 bases between them. Germline CDR1 is MNHEY and CDR2 is SVGAGI.

The rearrangement uses TRBV19 and TRBJ1-2; 9 bases are a match to TRBD1. Trimming at V came to 1 base and at J to 3 bases, leaving 3 bases not matched to a gene. The CDR3 has 15 amino acids. Germline assignment: CDR1 LNHDA and CDR2 SQIVND (reference sequence). CDR3 nucleotides: TGTGCCAGTAGTATAGGTGGACAGGGGTACTATGGCTACACCTTC. Translating gives CASSIGGQGYYGYTF.

This sequence joins TRBV4-1 and TRBJ2-7; 7 positions agree with TRBD1. The CDR3 sequence is 15 residues long. Trimming cost V 4 bases and J 3 bases; bases outside gene matches: 9. Germline CDR1 reads MGHRA; CDR2 reads YSYEKL. The CDR3 reads CASSPRQTGNYEQYF. The CDR3 DNA follows: TGCGCCAGCAGCCCCCGACAGACAGGGAACTACGAGCAGTACTTC.

This rearrangement joins TRBV30 to TRBJ1-2; D call uncertain. Between the trimmed V and J ends, which lost 2 bases and 8 bases, there was a span of 12 bases. Germline CDR1 and CDR2: GTSNPN and SVGIG (reference sequence). This CDR3 contains 12 residues. CDR3 protein: CAWSRTSGGYTF. CDR3 coding DNA: TGTGCCTGGAGTAGGACCTCGGGAGGCTACACCTTC.

The CDR3 DNA is TGTGCCAGCAGTTCCGTTATGTCCTACGAGCAGTACTTC. Translating it yields CASSSVMSYEQYF. The V and J genes are TRBV27 and TRBJ2-7; D is undetermined. The length of the CDR3 is 13 residues. Germline CDR1 MNHEY, CDR2 SMNVEV (reference sequence). Trimming pared 4 bases from V and 1 base from J, leaving 8 bases between.

The V call is TRBV27, the J call TRBJ2-3; D gene ambiguous. The CDR3 is made up of 16 amino acids. Trimming took off 3 bases at V and 2 bases at J, with 15 bases between the two ends. Germline CDR1 is MNHEY and CDR2 is SMNVEV (reference sequence). The CDR3 is CASSLSSPQYTDTQYF. Written as DNA, the CDR3 is TGTGCCAGCAGTTTGAGCTCCCCCCAATACACAGATACGCAGTATTTT.

The J gene is TRBJ2-1, the V gene TRBV5-6, with 7 bases fitting TRBD1. The trim removed 1 base at V and 9 bases at J, leaving 10 bases unmatched. Per the germline V gene, CDR1 is SGHDT and CDR2 is YYEEEE. The CDR3 length is 15 residues. Here the CDR3 reads CASSLNLGQLIEQFF. CDR3 bases: TGTGCCAGCAGCTTGAACCTGGGACAGTTAATTGAGCAGTTCTTC.

This chain uses TRBV13 with TRBJ2-1; tentatively, D is TRBD2 (6 bases). The CDR3 has 12 residues. Per the germline V gene, CDR1 is PRHDT and CDR2 is FYEKMQ (reference sequence). Trimming left V 5 bases short and J 14 bases short, with 16 bases between. CDR3: CASSLRDSREFF. CDR3 nucleotide sequence: TGTGCCAGCAGCCTCCGGGACTCAAGGGAGTTCTTC.

The chain has TRBV21-1 and TRBJ2-5; the D call in the table, TRBD2, was not verified against the DNA. TRBV21-1 counts as a pseudogene. This CDR3 has 13 amino acids. DNA of the CDR3: TGTGCCAGCAGCAAAAAGGGAGGGGGGACCCAGTACTTC. Amino acids: CASSKKGGGTQYF.

As concerns this clone: This same CDR3 is encoded by further DNA sequences in the sample. The chain carries TRBV18 and TRBJ1-5; the D gene is possibly TRBD1 (6 bases). Trimming removed 1 base from V and 3 bases from J, with 10 bases in between. The CDR3 consists of 15 residues. Germline assignment: CDR1 KGHSH and CDR2 LQKENI. The DNA for the CDR3 is TGTGCCAGCTCACCACGCGGGGGCTCCAATCAGCCCCAGCATTTT. Protein: CASSPRGGSNQPQHF. Drawing the rest from reference TRBV18 and TRBJ1-5, the complete variable domain is NAGVMQNPRHLVRRRGQEARLRCSPMKGHSHVYWYRQLPEEGLKFMVYLQKENIIDESGMPKERFSAEFPKEGPSILRIQQVVRGDSAAYFCASSPRGGSNQPQHFGDGTRLSIL.

CDR3 in DNA: TGCAGCGTTGATCCGTCGGGAGGAGAGACCCAGTACTTC. Translating gives CSVDPSGGETQYF. The chain joins TRBV29-1 to TRBJ2-5; 7 bases are a match to TRBD2. J gave up 4 bases and V 3 bases, and 5 bases lay outside the gene matches. Germline-derived CDR1 and CDR2 are SQVTM and ANQGSEA. The CDR3 runs 13 residues. Filled out from reference TRBV29-1 and TRBJ2-5, the complete variable domain reads SAVISQKPSRDICQRGTSLTIQCQVDSQVTMMFWYRQQPGQSLTLIATANQGSEATYESGFVIDKFPISRPNLTFSTLTVSNMSPEDSSIYLCSVDPSGGETQYFGPGTRLLVL.